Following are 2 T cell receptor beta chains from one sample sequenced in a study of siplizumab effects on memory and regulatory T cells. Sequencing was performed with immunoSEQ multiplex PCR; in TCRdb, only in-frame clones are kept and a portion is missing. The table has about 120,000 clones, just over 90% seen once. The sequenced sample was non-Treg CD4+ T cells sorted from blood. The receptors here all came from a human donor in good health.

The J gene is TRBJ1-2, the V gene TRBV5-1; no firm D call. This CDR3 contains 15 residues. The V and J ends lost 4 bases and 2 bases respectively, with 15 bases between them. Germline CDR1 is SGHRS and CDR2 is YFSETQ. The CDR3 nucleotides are TGCGCCAGCAGCCTTCGGACGGACGCGAACTATGGCTACACCTTC. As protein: CASSLRTDANYGYTF.

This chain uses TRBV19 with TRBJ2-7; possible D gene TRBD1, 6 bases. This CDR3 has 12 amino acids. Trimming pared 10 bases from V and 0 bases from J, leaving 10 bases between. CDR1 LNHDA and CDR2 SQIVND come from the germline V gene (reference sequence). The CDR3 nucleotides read TGTGCCACTCGGGACAACTCCTACGAGCAGTACTTC. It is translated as CATRDNSYEQYF.